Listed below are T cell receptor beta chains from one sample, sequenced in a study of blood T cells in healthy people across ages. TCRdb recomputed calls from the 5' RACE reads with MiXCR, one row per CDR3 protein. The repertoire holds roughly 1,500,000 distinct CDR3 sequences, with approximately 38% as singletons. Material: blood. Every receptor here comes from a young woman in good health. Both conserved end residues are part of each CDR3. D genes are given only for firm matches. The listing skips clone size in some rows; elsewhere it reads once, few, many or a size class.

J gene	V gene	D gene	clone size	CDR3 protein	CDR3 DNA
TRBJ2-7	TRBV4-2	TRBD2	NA	CASSQGTSGSSQYF	TGTGCCAGCAGCCAAGGGACTAGCGGGAGTAGTCAGTACTTC
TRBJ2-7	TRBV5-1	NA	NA	CASSLAESSYEQYF	TGCGCCAGCAGCTTGGCGGAAAGCTCCTACGAGCAGTACTTC
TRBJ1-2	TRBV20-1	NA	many	CSARDLGPTGGYTF	TGCAGTGCTAGAGATCTGGGACCGACGGGTGGCTACACCTTC
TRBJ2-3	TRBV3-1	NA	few	CASSQAVRVTDTQYF	TGTGCCAGCAGCCAAGCGGTTAGGGTCACAGATACGCAGTATTTT
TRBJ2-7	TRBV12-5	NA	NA	CASGPGPPSYEQYF	TGTGCTAGTGGCCCGGGACCCCCCAGCTACGAGCAGTACTTC
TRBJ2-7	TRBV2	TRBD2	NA	CASTARAGVSYEQYF	TGTGCCAGCACCGCTCGAGCGGGAGTCTCCTACGAGCAGTACTTC
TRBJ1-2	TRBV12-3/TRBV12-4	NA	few	CATGRRAYGYTF	TGTGCCACGGGACGACGGGCCTATGGCTACACCTTC
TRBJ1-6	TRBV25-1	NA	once	CASRDTGESYNSPLHF	TGTGCCAGCAGGGATACGGGGGAATCCTATAATTCACCCCTCCATTTT
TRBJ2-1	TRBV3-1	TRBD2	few	CASSQDLTSGSLYNEQFF	TGTGCCAGCAGCCAAGATTTGACTAGCGGGTCCCTTTACAATGAGCAGTTCTTC
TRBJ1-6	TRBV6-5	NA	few	CASSYFPGSNSPLHF	TGTGCCAGCAGTTACTTTCCAGGGAGTAATTCACCCCTCCACTTT
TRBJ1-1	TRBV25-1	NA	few	CASSVLRGDTEAFF	TGTGCCAGCAGTGTCCTTAGGGGGGACACTGAAGCTTTCTTT
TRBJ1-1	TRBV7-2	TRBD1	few	CASSLGDRDHTLAFF	TGTGCCAGCAGTCTAGGGGACAGGGACCATACTCTGGCTTTCTTT
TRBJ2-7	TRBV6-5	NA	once	CASSLGPNGLRAQYF	TGTGCCAGCAGCCTCGGGCCGAATGGGTTGCGTGCCCAGTACTTC
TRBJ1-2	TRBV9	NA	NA	CASSVELPGVSYTF	TGTGCCAGCAGCGTAGAATTGCCGGGGGTGAGCTACACCTTC
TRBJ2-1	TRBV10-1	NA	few	CASGYSGYGYSEQFF	TGCGCCAGCGGCTACTCAGGCTACGGTTACAGTGAGCAGTTCTTC
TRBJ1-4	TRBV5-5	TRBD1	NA	CASSEGQGWEKLFF	TGTGCCAGCAGCGAGGGACAGGGGTGGGAAAAACTGTTTTTT
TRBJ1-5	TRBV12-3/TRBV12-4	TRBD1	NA	CASSNQGVGNQPQHF	TGTGCCAGCAGTAACCAGGGGGTTGGGAATCAGCCCCAGCATTTT
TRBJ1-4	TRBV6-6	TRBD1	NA	CASSYWTGVETNEKLFF	TGTGCCAGCAGTTACTGGACAGGGGTCGAGACTAATGAAAAACTGTTTTTT
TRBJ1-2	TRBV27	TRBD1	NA	CASSLRDSYGYTF	TGTGCCAGCAGTTTACGGGACAGCTATGGCTACACCTTC
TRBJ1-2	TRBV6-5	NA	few	CASSYSRAWNGYTF	TGTGCCAGCAGTTACTCCCGGGCCTGGAATGGCTACACCTTC
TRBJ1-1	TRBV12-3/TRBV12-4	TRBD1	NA	CASSSLGGGGGWTEAFF	TGTGCCAGCAGTTCCTTGGGGGGCGGAGGGGGCTGGACTGAAGCTTTCTTT
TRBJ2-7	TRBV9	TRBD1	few	CASSGRDRVSLNYEQYF	TGTGCCAGCAGCGGTCGGGACAGGGTATCCCTTAACTACGAGCAGTACTTC
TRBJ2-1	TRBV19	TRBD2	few	CASSRVAGGLNEQFF	TGTGCCAGTAGTAGGGTAGCGGGAGGCCTCAATGAGCAGTTCTTC
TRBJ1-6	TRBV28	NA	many	CASSAPTGNNSPLHF	TGTGCCAGCAGCGCGCCCACAGGGAATAATTCACCCCTCCACTTT